This T cell receptor (beta chain) came from a study of neurological immune-mediated disorders. This clonotype has at least ten counts. Sequence at one end of the junction differs from germline and may be a read error. The CDR3 has 13 residues. Germline values: CDR1 DFQATT, CDR2 SNEGSKA (reference sequence). The cDNA came from 5'RACE, which used 10-nucleotide random UMIs. Whenever a sequencing run was performed, it yielded over 190 million TCR-beta sequences from 15-18 subjects. Each CDR3 protein is one row after TCRdb ran MiXCR on the 5' RACE reads. The repertoire holds around 53,000 distinct CDR3 sequences, with about 4% as singletons.

The sample consisted of PBMCs. V is TRBV20-1 and J is TRBJ1-5, with D uncertain. The TCR comes from a man aged 45-65 years with multiple sclerosis. CDR3 coding DNA: TGCAGTGCTACCTCACATAGCAATCAGCCCCAGAATTTT. Translation gives CSATSHSNQPQNF.